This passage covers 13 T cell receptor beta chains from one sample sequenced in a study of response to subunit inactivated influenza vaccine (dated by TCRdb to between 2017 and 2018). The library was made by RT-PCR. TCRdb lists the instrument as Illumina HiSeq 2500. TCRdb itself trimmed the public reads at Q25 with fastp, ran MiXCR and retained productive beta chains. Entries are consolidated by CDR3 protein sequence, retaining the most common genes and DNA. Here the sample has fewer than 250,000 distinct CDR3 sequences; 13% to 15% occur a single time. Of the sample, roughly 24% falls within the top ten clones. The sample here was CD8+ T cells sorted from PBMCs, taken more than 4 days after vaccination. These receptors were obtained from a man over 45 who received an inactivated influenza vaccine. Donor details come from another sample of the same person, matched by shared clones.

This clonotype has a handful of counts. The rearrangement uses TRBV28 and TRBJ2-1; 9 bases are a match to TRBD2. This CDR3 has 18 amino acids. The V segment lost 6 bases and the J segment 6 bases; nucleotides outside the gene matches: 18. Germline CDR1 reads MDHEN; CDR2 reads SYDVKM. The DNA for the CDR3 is TGTGCCAGCAGCGGTCGGACTACTACAGCGGGAGGACCCAATGAGCAGTTCTTC. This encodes CASSGRTTTAGGPNEQFF.

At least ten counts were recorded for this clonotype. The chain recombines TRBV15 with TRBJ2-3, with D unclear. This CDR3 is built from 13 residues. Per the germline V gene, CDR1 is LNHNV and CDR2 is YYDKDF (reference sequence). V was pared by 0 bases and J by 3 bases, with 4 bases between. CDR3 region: CATSRDKTDTQYF. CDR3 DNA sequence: TGTGCCACCAGCAGAGACAAGACAGATACGCAGTATTTT.

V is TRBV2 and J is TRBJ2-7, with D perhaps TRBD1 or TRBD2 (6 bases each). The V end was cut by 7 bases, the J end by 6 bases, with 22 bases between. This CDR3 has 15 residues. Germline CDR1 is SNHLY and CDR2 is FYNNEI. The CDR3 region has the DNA TGTGCCAGCACATCGTGGGGGGCCCTAGGGCTCGAGCAGTACTTC. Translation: CASTSWGALGLEQYF.

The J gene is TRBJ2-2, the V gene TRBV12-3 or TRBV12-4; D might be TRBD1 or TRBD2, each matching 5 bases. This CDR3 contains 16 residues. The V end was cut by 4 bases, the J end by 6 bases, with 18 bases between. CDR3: CASSSRDREGSGELFF. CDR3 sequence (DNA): TGTGCCAGCAGTTCCCGGGACCGCGAAGGTTCCGGGGAGCTGTTTTTT.

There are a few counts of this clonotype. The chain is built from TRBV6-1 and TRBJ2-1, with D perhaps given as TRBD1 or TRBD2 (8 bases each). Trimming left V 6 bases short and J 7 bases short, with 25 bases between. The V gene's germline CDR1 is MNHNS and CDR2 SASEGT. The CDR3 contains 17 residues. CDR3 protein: CASSPGGFSGARNEQFF. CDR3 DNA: TGTGCCAGCAGCCCAGGGGGCTTTAGCGGGGCCAGGAATGAGCAGTTCTTC.

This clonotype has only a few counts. CDR3 in DNA: TGTGCCAGCAGCTTAGTCGGGACAGATAACACTGAAGCTTTCTTT. Amino acids: CASSLVGTDNTEAFF. The chain uses TRBV7-8 and TRBJ1-1; 7 bases fit TRBD1. The V and J ends lost 1 base and 2 bases, in that order; junction bases with no gene match: 4. From germline, CDR1 is SGHVS and CDR2 FQNEAQ. This CDR3 is built from 15 residues.

CDR3 protein: CASSLDSSTGELFF. CDR3 coding DNA: TGTGCCAGCAGCCTCGACTCTAGCACCGGGGAGCTGTTTTTT. The rearrangement links TRBV4-2 to TRBJ2-2; no clear D gene. The CDR3 runs to 14 residues. CDR1 is LGHNA and CDR2 is YNFKEQ in the germline V gene. Trimming shortened V by 4 bases and J by 4 bases, and 10 bases separated the two germline ends.

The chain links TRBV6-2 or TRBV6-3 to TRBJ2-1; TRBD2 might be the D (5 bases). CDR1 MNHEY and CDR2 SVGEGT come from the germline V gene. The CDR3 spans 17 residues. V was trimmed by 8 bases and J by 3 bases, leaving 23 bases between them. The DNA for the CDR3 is TGTGCCAGCCAAAATTACTTCGGGGTAGAAAGCTACAATGAGCAGTTCTTC. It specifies CASQNYFGVESYNEQFF.

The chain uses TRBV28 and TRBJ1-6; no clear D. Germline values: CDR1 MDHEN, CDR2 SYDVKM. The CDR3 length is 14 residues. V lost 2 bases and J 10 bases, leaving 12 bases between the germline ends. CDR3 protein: CASSLVGGKSPLHF. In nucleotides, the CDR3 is TGTGCCAGCAGTTTAGTTGGAGGGAAATCACCCCTCCACTTT.

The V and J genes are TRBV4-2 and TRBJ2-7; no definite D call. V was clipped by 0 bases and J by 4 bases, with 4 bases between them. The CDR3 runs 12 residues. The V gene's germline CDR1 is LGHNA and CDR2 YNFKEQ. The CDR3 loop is CASSQEAYEQYF. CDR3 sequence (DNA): TGTGCCAGCAGCCAAGAAGCATACGAGCAGTACTTC.

The CDR3 DNA follows: TGCAGTGCAAGGGACAGCATCCATGACTATGGCTACACCTTC. Its protein is CSARDSIHDYGYTF. This sequence joins TRBV20-1 and TRBJ1-2; 7 bases map to TRBD1. Germline CDR1 is DFQATT and CDR2 is SNEGSKA (reference sequence). Germline trimming cut 6 bases from V and 3 bases from J; bases unmatched to any gene: 10. The CDR3 has 14 residues.

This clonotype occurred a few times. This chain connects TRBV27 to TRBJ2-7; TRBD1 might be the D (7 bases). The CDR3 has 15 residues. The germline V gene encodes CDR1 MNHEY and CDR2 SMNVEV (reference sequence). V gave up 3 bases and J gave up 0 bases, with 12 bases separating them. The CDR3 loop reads CASSFSGGSSYEQYF. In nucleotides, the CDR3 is TGTGCCAGCAGTTTTTCAGGGGGGAGCTCCTACGAGCAGTACTTC.

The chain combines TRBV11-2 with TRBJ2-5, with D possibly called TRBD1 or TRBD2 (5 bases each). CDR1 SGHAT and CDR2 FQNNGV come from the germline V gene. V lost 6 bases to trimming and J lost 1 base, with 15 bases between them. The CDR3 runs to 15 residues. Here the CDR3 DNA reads TGTGCCAGCAGTTCATCATCGGGGACCCAAGAGACCCAGTACTTC. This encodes CASSSSSGTQETQYF.